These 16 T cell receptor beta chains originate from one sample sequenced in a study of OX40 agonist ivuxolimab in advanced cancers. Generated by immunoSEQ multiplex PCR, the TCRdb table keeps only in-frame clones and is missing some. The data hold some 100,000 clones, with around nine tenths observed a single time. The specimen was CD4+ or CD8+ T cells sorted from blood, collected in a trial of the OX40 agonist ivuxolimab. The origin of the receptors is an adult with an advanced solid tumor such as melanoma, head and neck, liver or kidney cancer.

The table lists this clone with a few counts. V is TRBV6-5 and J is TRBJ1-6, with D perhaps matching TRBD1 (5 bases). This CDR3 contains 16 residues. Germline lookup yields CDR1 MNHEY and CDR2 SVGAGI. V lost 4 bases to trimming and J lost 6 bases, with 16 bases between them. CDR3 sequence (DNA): TGTGCCAGCAGTTCGGGGCTCTCCCGGGGTAATTCACCCCTCCACTTT. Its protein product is CASSSGLSRGNSPLHF.

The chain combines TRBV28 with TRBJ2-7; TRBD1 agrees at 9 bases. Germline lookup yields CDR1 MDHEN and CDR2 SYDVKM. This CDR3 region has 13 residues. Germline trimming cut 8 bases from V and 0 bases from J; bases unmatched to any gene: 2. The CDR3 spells CASDRGFSYEQYF. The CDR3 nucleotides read TGTGCCAGCGACAGGGGGTTCTCCTACGAGCAGTACTTC.

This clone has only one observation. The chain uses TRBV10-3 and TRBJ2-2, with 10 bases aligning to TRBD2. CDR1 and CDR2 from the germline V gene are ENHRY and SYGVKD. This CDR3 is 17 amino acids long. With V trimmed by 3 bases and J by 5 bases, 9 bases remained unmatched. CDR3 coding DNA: TGTGCCATCAGTGATCCCGCCGGGACTAGCGTAACCGGGGAGCTGTTTTTT. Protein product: CAISDPAGTSVTGELFF.

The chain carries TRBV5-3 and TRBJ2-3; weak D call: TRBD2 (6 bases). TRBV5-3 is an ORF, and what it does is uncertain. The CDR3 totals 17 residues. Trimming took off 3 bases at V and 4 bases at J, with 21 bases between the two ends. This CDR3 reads CARSWRLPGLSPDTQYF. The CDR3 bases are TGTGCCAGAAGCTGGCGGCTTCCGGGACTCAGCCCAGATACGCAGTATTTT.

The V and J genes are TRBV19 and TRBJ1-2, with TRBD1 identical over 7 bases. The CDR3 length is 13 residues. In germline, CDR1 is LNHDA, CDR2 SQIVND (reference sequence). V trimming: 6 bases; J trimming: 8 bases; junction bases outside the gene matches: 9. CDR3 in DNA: TGTGCCAGTAGAGCCAGGGGGACGGAAGGCTACACCTTC. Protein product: CASRARGTEGYTF.

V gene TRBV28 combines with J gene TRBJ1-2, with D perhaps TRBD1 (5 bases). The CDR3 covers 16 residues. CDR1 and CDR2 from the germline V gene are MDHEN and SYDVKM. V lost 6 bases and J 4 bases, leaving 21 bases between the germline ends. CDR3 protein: CASRSPAWQGSYGYTF. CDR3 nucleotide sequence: TGTGCCAGCAGGTCTCCCGCGTGGCAGGGCTCCTATGGCTACACCTTC.

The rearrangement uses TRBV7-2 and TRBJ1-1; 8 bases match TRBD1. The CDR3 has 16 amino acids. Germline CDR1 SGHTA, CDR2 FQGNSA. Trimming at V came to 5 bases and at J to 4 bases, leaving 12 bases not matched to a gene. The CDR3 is CASSPTGQGGGTEAFF. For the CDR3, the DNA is TGTGCCAGCAGCCCCACTGGACAGGGTGGAGGCACTGAAGCTTTCTTT.

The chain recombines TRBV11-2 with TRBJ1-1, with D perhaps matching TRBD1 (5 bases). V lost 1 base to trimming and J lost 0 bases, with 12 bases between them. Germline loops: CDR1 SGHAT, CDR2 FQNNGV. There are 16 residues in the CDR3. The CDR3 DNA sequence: TGTGCCAGCAGCTTAGGACGGGGCAGCATGAACACTGAAGCTTTCTTT. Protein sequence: CASSLGRGSMNTEAFF.

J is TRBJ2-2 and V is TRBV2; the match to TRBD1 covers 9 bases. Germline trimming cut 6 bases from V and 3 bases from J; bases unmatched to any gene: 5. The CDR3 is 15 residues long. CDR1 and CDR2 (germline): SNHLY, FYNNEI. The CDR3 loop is CASRAGTGHTGELFF. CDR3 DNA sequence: TGTGCCAGCAGGGCCGGGACAGGGCACACCGGGGAGCTGTTTTTT.

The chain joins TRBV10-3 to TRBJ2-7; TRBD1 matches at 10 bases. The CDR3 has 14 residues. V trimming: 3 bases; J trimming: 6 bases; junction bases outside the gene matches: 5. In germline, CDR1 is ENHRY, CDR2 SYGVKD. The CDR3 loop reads CAISDGTGAVEQYF. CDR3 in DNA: TGTGCCATCAGTGACGGGACAGGGGCAGTCGAGCAGTACTTC.

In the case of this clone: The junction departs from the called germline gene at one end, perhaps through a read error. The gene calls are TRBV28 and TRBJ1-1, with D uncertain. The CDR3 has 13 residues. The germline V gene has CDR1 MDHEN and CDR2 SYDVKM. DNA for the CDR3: TGTGCCAGCAGGTTTAATCCGAACATTGAAGCTTTCTTT. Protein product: CASRFNPNIEAFF.

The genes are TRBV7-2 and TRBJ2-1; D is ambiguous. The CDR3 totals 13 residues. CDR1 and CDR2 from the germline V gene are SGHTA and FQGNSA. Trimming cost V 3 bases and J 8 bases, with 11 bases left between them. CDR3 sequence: CASSFFGADEQFF. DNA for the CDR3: TGTGCCAGCAGCTTCTTCGGCGCCGATGAGCAGTTCTTC.

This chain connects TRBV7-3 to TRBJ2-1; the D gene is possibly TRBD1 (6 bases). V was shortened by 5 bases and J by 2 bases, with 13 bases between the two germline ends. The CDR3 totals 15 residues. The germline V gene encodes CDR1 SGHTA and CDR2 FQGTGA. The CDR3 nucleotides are TGTGCCAGCAGCAGCAGGGGTCCGCCCTACAATGAGCAGTTCTTC. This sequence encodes CASSSRGPPYNEQFF.

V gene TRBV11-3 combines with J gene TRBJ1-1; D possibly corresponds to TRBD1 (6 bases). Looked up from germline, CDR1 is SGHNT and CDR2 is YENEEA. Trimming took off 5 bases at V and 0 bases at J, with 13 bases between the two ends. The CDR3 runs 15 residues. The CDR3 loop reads CASSNQGSLNTEAFF. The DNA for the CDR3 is TGTGCCAGCAGCAATCAGGGGTCGCTGAACACTGAAGCTTTCTTT.

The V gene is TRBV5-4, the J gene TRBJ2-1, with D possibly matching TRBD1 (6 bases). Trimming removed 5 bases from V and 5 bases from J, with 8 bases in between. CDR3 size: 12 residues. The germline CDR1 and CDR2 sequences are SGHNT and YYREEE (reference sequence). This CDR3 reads CASRRTDNEQFF. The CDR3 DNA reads TGTGCCAGCAGGAGGACAGACAATGAGCAGTTCTTC.

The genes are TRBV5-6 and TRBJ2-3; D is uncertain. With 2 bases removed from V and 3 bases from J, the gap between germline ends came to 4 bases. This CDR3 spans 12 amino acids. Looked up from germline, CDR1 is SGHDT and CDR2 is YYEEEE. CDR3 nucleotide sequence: TGTGCCAGCAGCTTTCAGACAGATACGCAGTATTTT. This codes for CASSFQTDTQYF.